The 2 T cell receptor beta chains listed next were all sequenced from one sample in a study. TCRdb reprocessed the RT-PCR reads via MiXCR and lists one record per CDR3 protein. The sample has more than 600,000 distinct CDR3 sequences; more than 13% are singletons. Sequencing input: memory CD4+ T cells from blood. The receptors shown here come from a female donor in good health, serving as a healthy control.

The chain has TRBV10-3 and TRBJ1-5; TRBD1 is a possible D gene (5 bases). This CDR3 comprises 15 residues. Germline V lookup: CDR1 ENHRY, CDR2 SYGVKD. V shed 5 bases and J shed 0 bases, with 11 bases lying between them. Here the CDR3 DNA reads TGTGCCATCAGTCAGGGAAGTAATAGCAATCAGCCCCAGCATTTT. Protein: CAISQGSNSNQPQHF.

In nucleotides, the CDR3 is TGTGCCACGTTACCTTCGACACGCAGTGCCTACGAGCAGTACTTC. Translated, it gives CATLPSTRSAYEQYF. This chain joins TRBV6-2 or TRBV6-3 and TRBJ2-7, with D hard to call. The CDR3 length is 15 residues. The V gene's germline CDR1 is MNHEY and CDR2 SVGEGT. The V end lost 10 bases, the J end lost 2 bases, and 21 bases lay between the germline ends.